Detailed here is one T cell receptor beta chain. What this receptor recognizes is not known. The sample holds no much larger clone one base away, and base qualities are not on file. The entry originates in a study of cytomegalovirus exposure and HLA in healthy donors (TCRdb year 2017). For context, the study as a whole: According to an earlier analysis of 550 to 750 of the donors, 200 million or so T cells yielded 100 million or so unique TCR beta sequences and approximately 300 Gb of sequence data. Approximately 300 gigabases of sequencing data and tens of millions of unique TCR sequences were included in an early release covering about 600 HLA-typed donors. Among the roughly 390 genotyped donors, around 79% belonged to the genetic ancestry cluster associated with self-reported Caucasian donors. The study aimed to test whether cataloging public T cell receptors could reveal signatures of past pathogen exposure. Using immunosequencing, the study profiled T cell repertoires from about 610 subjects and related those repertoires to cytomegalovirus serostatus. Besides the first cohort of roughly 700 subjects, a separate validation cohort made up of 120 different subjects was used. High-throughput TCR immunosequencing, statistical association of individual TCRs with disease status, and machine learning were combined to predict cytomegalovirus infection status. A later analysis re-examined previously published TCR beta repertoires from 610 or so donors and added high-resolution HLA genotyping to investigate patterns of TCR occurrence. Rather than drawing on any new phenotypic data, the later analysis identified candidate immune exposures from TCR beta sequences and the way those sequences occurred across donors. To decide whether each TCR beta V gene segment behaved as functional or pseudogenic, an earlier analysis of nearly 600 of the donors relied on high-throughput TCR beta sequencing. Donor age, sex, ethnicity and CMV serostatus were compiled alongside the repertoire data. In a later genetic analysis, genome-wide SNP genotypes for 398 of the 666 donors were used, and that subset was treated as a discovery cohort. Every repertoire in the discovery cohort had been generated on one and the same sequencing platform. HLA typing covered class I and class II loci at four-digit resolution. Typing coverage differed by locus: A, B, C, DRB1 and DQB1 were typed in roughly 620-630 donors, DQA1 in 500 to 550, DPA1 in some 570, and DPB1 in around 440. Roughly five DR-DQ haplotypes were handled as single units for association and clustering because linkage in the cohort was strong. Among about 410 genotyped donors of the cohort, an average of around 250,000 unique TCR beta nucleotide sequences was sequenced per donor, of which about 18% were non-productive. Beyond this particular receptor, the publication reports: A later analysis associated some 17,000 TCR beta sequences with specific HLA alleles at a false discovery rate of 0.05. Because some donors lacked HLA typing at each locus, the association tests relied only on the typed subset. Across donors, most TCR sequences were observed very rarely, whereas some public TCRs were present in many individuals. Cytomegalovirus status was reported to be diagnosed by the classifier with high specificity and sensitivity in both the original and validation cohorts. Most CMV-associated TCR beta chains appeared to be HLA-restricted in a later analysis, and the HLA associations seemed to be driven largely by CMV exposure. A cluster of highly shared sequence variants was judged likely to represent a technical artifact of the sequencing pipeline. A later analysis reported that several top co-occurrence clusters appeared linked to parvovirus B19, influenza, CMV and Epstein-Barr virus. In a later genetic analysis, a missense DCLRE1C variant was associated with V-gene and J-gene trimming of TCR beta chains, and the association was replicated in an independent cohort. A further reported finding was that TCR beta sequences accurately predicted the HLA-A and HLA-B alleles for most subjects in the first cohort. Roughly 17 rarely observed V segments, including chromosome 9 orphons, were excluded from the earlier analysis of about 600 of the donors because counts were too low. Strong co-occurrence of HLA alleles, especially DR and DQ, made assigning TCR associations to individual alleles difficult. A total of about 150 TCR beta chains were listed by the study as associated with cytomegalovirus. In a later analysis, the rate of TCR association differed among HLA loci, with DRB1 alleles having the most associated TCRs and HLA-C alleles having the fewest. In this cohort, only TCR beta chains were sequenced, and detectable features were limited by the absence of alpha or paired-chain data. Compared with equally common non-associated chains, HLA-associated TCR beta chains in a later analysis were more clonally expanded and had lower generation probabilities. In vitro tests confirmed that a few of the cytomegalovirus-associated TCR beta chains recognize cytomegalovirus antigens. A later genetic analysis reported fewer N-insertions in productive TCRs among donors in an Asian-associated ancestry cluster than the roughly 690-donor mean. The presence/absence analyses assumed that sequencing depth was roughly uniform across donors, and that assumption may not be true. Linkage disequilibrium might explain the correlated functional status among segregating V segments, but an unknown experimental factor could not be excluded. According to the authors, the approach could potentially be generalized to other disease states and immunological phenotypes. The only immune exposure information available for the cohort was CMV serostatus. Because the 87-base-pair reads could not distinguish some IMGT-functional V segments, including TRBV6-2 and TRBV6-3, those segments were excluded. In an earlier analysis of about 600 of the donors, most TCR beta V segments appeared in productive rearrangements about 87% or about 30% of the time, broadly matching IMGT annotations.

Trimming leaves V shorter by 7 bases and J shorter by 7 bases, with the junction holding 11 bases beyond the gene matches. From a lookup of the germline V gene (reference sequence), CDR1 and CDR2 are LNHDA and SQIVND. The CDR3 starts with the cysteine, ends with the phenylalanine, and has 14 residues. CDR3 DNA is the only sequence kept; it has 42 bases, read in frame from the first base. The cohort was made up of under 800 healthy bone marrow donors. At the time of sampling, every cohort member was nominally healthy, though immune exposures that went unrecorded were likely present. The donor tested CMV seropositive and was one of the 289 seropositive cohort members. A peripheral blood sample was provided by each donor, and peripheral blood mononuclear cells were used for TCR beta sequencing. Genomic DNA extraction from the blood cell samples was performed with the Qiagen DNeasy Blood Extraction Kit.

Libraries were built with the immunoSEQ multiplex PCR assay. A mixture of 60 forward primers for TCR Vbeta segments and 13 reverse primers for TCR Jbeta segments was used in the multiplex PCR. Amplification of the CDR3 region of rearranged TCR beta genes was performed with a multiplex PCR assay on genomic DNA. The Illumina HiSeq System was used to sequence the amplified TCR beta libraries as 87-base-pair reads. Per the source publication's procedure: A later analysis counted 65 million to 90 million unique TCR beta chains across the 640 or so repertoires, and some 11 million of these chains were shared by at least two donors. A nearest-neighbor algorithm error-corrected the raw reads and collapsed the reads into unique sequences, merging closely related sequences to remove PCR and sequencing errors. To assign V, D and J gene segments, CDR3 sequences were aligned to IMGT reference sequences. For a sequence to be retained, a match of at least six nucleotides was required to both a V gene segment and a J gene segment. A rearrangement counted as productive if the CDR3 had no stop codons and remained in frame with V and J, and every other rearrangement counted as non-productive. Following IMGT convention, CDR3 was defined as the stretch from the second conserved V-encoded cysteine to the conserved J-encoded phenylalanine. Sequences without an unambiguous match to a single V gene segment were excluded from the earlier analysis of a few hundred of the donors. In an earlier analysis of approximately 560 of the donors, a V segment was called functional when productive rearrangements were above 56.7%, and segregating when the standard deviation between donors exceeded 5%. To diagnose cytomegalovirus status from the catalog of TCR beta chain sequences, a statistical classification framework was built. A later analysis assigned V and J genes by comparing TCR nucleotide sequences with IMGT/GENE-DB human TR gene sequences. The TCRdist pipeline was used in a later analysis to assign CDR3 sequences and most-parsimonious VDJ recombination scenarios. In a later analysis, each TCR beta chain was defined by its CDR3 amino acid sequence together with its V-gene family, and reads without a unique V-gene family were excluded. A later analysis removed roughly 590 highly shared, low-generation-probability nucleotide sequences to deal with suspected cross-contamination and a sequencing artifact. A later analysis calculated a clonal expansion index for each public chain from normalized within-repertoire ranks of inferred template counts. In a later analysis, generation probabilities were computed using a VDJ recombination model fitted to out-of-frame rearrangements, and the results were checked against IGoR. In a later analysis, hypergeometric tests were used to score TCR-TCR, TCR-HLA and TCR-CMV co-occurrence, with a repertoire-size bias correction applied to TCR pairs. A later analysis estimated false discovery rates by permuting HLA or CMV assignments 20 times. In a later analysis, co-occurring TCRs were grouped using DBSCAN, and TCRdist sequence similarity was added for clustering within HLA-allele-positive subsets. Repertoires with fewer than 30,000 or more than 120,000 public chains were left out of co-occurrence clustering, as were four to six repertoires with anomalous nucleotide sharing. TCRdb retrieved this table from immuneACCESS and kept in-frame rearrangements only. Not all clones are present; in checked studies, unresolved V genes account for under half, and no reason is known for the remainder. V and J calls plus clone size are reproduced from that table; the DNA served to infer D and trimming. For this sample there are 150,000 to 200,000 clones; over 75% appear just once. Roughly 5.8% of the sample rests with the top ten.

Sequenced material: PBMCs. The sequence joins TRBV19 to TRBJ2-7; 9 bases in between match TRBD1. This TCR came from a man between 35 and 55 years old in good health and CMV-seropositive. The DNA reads TGTGCCAGTACCGTCGGGACAGGGTCGGGTGAGCAGTACTTC. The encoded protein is CASTVGTGSGEQYF.